Listed here is a single T cell receptor (beta chain). The target antigen is unknown. Unmatched junction bases numbered 5, after V lost 5 bases and J lost 8 bases. The CDR3 covers 12 residues. Per germline, CDR1 SGHTA and CDR2 FQGNSA. The data derive from a study of cytomegalovirus exposure and HLA in healthy donors. The overall study: Approximately 170 million T cells yielded approximately 110 million unique TCR beta sequences in earlier analysis.

In the PCR, 60 Vbeta and 13 Jbeta primers were used. TCRdb's copy holds only in-frame clones and misses some; the assay was immunoSEQ multiplex PCR. The sample consists of about 160,000 clones, 65% to 85% of them appearing once. Study conclusions and caveats: Analyzed later, association rates of TCRs varied across HLA loci, with DRB1 most and HLA-C fewest.

At collection, donors were nominally healthy, but unrecorded immune exposures were probable. The chain is built from TRBV7-2 and TRBJ1-2, with 7 bases fitting TRBD1. The origin of this receptor is a woman aged 50 to 60 in good health and CMV-seropositive. Sequences were obtained from PBMCs. The CDR3 coding sequence is TGTGCCAGCAGCGACAGGGTGGGGGGCTACACCTTC. It codes for CASSDRVGGYTF.